These 21 T cell receptor beta chains came from one sample sequenced in a study of cytomegalovirus exposure and HLA in healthy donors. Vbeta (60) and Jbeta (13) primers were used in the PCR. The method was immunoSEQ multiplex PCR; TCRdb's version includes in-frame clones alone and lacks a portion of them. The sample lists tens of thousands of clones; about 69% were seen once. Sequencing was carried out using PBMCs. These receptors were collected from a man aged 25 to 40 in good health and CMV-seropositive.

This clone was detected a few times. The rearrangement links TRBV25-1 to TRBJ1-2; maybe TRBD1 (6 bases). Between the trimmed V and J ends, which lost 6 bases and 4 bases, there was a span of 15 bases. The CDR3 consists of 14 residues. Germline V CDR1 and CDR2: MGHDK, SYGVNS. For the CDR3, the DNA is TGTGCCAGCAGCTCTGGACAGCACAGCTATGGCTACACCTTC. Its translation: CASSSGQHSYGYTF.

The chain combines TRBV15 with TRBJ2-7, with TRBD2 identical over 8 bases. CDR3 size: 17 residues. V shed 0 bases, J shed 0 bases, and the junction held 7 bases outside the gene matches. Germline CDR1 is LNHNV and CDR2 is YYDKDF (reference sequence). The CDR3 DNA reads as TGTGCCACCAGCAGAGATCCCGGGGGGGGGAGCTCCTACGAGCAGTACTTC. This encodes CATSRDPGGGSSYEQYF. The complete variable domain, with remaining parts taken from reference TRBV15 and TRBJ2-7, reads DAMVIQNPRYQVTQFGKPVTLSCSQTLNHNVMYWYQQKSSQAPKLLFHYYDKDFNNEADTPDNFQSRRPNTSFCFLDIRSPGLGDTAMYLCATSRDPGGGSSYEQYFGPGTRLTVT.

Points on this clone: The sample holds other DNA sequences that translate to the same CDR3. The chain recombines TRBV5-4 with TRBJ1-5, with D uncertain. The germline V gene has CDR1 SGHNT and CDR2 YYREEE (reference sequence). The V end lost 0 bases, the J end lost 2 bases, and 6 bases lay between the germline ends. There are 14 residues in the CDR3. The CDR3 sequence is CASSLGGGNQPQHF. CDR3 sequence (DNA): TGTGCCAGCAGCTTGGGCGGGGGCAATCAGCCCCAGCATTTT.

CDR3 residues: CASSLAGWEGYTF. The CDR3 DNA follows: TGTGCCAGCAGCTTAGCAGGGTGGGAGGGCTACACCTTC. The genes are TRBV7-6 and TRBJ1-2; no reliable D call. Germline values: CDR1 SGHVS, CDR2 FNYEAQ. The CDR3 contains 13 residues. V was trimmed by 0 bases and J by 8 bases, leaving 10 bases between them. The full variable domain, with the rest looked up from reference TRBV7-6 and TRBJ1-2, is GAGVSQSPRYKVTKRGQDVALRCDPISGHVSLYWYRQALGQGPEFLTYFNYEAQQDKSGLPNDRFSAERPEGSISTLTIQRTEQRDSAMYRCASSLAGWEGYTFGSGTRLTVV.

The CDR3 loop is CASSDLFDSEQYF. The CDR3 DNA reads TGTGCCAGTAGTGACTTATTCGACTCCGAGCAGTACTTC. This sequence joins TRBV19 and TRBJ2-7; D gene unclear. From germline, CDR1 is LNHDA and CDR2 SQIVND (reference sequence). The CDR3 length is 13 residues. Between the trimmed V and J ends, which lost 5 bases and 6 bases, there was a span of 14 bases.

The rearrangement links TRBV7-8 to TRBJ2-2; D possibly corresponds to TRBD1 (6 bases). The CDR3 totals 17 residues. Germline lookup yields CDR1 SGHVS and CDR2 FQNEAQ. Trimming took off 1 base at V and 1 base at J, with 13 bases between the two ends. CDR3 DNA: TGTGCCAGCAGCTTAGGGTCGGGCAGGGGGAACACCGGGGAGCTGTTTTTT. Translated: CASSLGSGRGNTGELFF.

The chain is built from TRBV6-5 and TRBJ2-5; D remains unclear. The better agreement between TRBJ2-7 and the DNA end casts doubt on the J call. The germline CDR1 and CDR2 sequences are MNHEY and SVGAGI. This CDR3 contains 11 residues. The CDR3 region has the DNA TGTGCCAGCAGTTACTCTAACGAGCAGTACTTC. Protein: CASSYSNEQYF.

J is TRBJ2-7 and V is TRBV28, with a weak D call TRBD1 (7 bases). The CDR3 spans 15 residues. Between the trimmed V and J ends, which lost 5 bases and 2 bases, there was a span of 16 bases. Germline CDR1 is MDHEN and CDR2 is SYDVKM. CDR3 DNA sequence: TGTGCCAGCAGTGAGGTGGCAGGGGGGACCTACGAGCAGTACTTC. Translation: CASSEVAGGTYEQYF. The entire variable domain, with the rest obtained from reference TRBV28 and TRBJ2-7, is as follows: DVKVTQSSRYLVKRTGEKVFLECVQDMDHENMFWYRQDPGLGLRLIYFSYDVKMKEKGDIPEGYSVSREKKERFSLILESASTNQTSMYLCASSEVAGGTYEQYFGPGTRLTVT.

The chain recombines TRBV6-1 with TRBJ2-1, with TRBD2 identical over 15 bases. The germline gives CDR1 MNHNS, CDR2 SASEGT. There are 15 residues in the CDR3. J gave up 10 bases and V 6 bases, and 7 bases lay outside the gene matches. The CDR3: CASSGLAGGLGEQFF. CDR3 nucleotide sequence: TGTGCCAGCAGCGGACTAGCGGGGGGGCTAGGAGAGCAGTTCTTC.

The chain recombines TRBV15 with TRBJ1-5; D uncertain. The CDR3 is 15 amino acids. Trimming shortened V by 1 base and J by 7 bases, and 14 bases separated the two germline ends. Germline CDR1 reads LNHNV; CDR2 reads YYDKDF (reference sequence). CDR3 in amino acids: CATSRVEGEEQPQHF. The CDR3 coding sequence is TGTGCCACCAGCAGAGTAGAGGGCGAGGAGCAGCCCCAGCATTTT.

This chain connects TRBV19 to TRBJ1-1; 7 bases are a match to TRBD1. V lost 3 bases and J lost 7; bases outside the gene matches: 5. The germline gives CDR1 LNHDA, CDR2 SQIVND (reference sequence). This CDR3 region has 13 residues. The CDR3 DNA reads TGTGCCAGTAGTATCGCGGACAGGAGTGAAGCTTTCTTT. Translating gives CASSIADRSEAFF.

The rearrangement uses TRBV5-4 and TRBJ1-2; 9 nucleotides line up with TRBD1. Germline CDR1 SGHNT, CDR2 YYREEE (reference sequence). This CDR3 spans 19 amino acids. The V gene end was trimmed by 2 bases and the J gene end by 4 bases; junction bases not matched to a gene: 18. Written as DNA, the CDR3 is TGTGCCAGCAGCTTAACCACCTCCGGGACAGGGATCAGGGCCTATGGCTACACCTTC. As protein: CASSLTTSGTGIRAYGYTF.

The chain combines TRBV9 with TRBJ2-7; TRBD2 is a possible D gene (6 bases). Germline V gene lookup returns CDR1 SGDLS and CDR2 YYNGEE. Trimming shortened V by 0 bases and J by 2 bases, and 12 bases separated the two germline ends. This CDR3 comprises 15 residues. For the CDR3, the DNA is TGTGCCAGCAGCGTAGTGGCGGGGCTGACCTACGAGCAGTACTTC. Encoded protein: CASSVVAGLTYEQYF.

The rearrangement joins TRBV19 to TRBJ2-5, with D possibly TRBD2 on 5 matching bases. V lost 8 bases and J lost 5, with 18 bases in between. The CDR3 spans 14 residues. Germline CDR1 is LNHDA and CDR2 is SQIVND (reference sequence). As DNA, the CDR3 is TGTGCCAGTGCGCCGGAGGCCGGGCGGGAGACCCAGTACTTC. Translation: CASAPEAGRETQYF.

The chain uses TRBV5-1 and TRBJ1-5; tentative D call: TRBD1 (6 bases). This CDR3 comprises 14 residues. Trimming pared 4 bases from V and 7 bases from J, leaving 15 bases between. Germline V lookup: CDR1 SGHRS, CDR2 YFSETQ. The DNA for the CDR3 is TGCGCCAGCAGCAAAGGGACACTCGAACAGCCCCAGCATTTT. Protein product: CASSKGTLEQPQHF.

V usage is TRBV18 and J usage is TRBJ1-1; tentatively, D is TRBD1 (5 bases). The CDR3 has 13 amino acids. V gave up 2 bases and J gave up 5 bases, with 9 bases separating them. Per germline, CDR1 KGHSH and CDR2 LQKENI. The CDR3 region is CASSPVEGTEAFF. The CDR3 region has the DNA TGTGCCAGCTCACCAGTGGAGGGGACTGAAGCTTTCTTT.

This chain joins TRBV9 and TRBJ1-2; 7 bases map to TRBD1. This CDR3 contains 14 residues. Germline V gene lookup returns CDR1 SGDLS and CDR2 YYNGEE. The V gene end was trimmed by 3 bases and the J gene end by 6 bases; junction bases not matched to a gene: 8. This chain's CDR3 is CASSGRDSRNGYTF. DNA for the CDR3: TGTGCCAGCAGCGGACGGGACAGCCGAAATGGCTACACCTTC.

The sample holds a few counts of this clone. The chain employs TRBV30 and TRBJ2-3; 7 bases fit TRBD1. This CDR3 region has 16 residues. V lost 4 bases to trimming and J lost 0 bases; unmatched junction nucleotides: 10. Germline loops: CDR1 GTSNPN, CDR2 SVGIG (reference sequence). Written as DNA, the CDR3 is TGTGCCTGGATCCGGGACAGCCTTTCTAGCACAGATACGCAGTATTTT. Its translation: CAWIRDSLSSTDTQYF.

This chain connects TRBV6-5 to TRBJ1-1; 9 positions agree with TRBD1. The CDR3 has 15 residues. Germline loops: CDR1 MNHEY, CDR2 SVGAGI. J lost 6 bases, V lost 6 bases, and 11 bases had no gene match. This CDR3 is CASRPGTGYPPEAFF. In DNA, the CDR3 is TGTGCCAGCAGGCCCGGGACAGGGTACCCCCCTGAAGCTTTCTTT.

The chain links TRBV28 to TRBJ2-7, with TRBD2 identical over 8 bases. Losses at the gene ends were 7 bases for V and 2 bases for J; bases not matched to a gene: 13. The germline V gene has CDR1 MDHEN and CDR2 SYDVKM. The CDR3 runs to 16 residues. CDR3 bases: TGTGCCAGCACCAGCCCCGGTAACGGGGGGGCCTACGAGCAGTACTTC. Its translation: CASTSPGNGGAYEQYF.

The chain links TRBV5-1 to TRBJ1-6; TRBD1 might be the D (5 bases). In germline, CDR1 is SGHRS, CDR2 YFSETQ. The V and J ends lost 0 bases and 9 bases respectively, with 13 bases between them. The CDR3 is 15 amino acids. The CDR3 DNA follows: TGCGCCAGCAGCTTGGTCTGGGGGGGAGGTTCACCCCTCCACTTT. It yields the protein CASSLVWGGGSPLHF.